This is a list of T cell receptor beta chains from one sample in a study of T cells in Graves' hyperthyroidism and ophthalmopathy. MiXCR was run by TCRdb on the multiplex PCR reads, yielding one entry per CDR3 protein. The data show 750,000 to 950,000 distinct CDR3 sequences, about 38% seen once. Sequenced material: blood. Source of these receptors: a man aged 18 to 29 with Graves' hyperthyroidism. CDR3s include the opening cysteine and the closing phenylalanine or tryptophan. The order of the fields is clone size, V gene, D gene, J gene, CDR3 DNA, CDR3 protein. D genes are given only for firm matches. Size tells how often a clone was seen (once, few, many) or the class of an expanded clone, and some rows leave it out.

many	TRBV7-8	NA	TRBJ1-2	TGTGCCAGCAGCTTAGCGTGGGGGGCGAGCTATGGCTACACCTTC	CASSLAWGASYGYTF
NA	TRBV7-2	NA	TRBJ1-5	TGTGTCAGCAGCTTATCGAGGAATTCTTATCAGCCCCAGCATTTT	CVSSLSRNSYQPQHF
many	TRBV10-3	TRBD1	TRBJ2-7	TGTGCCATCAGTGCCCCCGACAGGGCTTCCTACGAGCAGTACTTC	CAISAPDRASYEQYF
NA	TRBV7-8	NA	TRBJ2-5	TGTGCCAGCAGCTTAAGGGGGCGGGGTACCGTCCAAGAGACCCAGTACTTC	CASSLRGRGTVQETQYF
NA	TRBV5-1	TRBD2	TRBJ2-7	TGCGCCAGCAGCGTTGATGCGAGCGGGGACTACGAGCAGTACTTC	CASSVDASGDYEQYF
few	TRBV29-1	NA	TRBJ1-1	TGCAGCGTTGAAGCTACCTCGGGGGCTTACACTGAAGCTTTCTTT	CSVEATSGAYTEAFF
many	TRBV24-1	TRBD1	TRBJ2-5	TGTGCCACCAGGGGGACAGGGGGGTTGGAGACCCAGTACTTC	CATRGTGGLETQYF
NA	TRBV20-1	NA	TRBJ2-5	TGCAGTGCTAGAGATACGACGGGGGTTGGGACCCAGTACTTC	CSARDTTGVGTQYF
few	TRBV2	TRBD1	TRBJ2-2	TGTGCCAGCAGTTTTCAGGGGGACACCGGGGAGCTGTTTTTT	CASSFQGDTGELFF
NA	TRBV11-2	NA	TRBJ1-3	TGTGCCAGCAGCTCAGTCGTGGCACACTCTGGAAACACCATATATTTT	CASSSVVAHSGNTIYF
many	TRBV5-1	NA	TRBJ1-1	TGCGCCAGCAGCTCGGAGTGGAGGACTGAAGCTTTCTTT	CASSSEWRTEAFF
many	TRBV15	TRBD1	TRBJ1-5	TGTGCCACCGGACAGGGCAATCAGCCCCAGCATTTT	CATGQGNQPQHF